The source of this T cell receptor beta chain is a study of blood T cell repertoires in COVID-19. This clone was observed a single time. This CDR3 contains 14 residues. The germline gives CDR1 ENHRY, CDR2 SYGVKD. V was cut by 10 bases and J by 0 bases, with 13 bases left in between. Clones were sequenced by immunoSEQ multiplex PCR, and TCRdb holds only the in-frame ones, with some missing. The data show 200,000 to 250,000 clones, 86% seen once. Seattle's cohort entered during active infection and was followed longitudinally. The chain links TRBV10-3 to TRBJ1-3, with TRBD1 as a possible D gene (5 bases). The sequence was collected from a woman in her forties or fifties with COVID-19, enrolled during active disease. The specimen sequenced was peripheral blood. CDR3: CATWAGPSGNTIYF. The CDR3 bases are TGTGCCACCTGGGCGGGGCCCTCTGGAAACACCATATATTTT.